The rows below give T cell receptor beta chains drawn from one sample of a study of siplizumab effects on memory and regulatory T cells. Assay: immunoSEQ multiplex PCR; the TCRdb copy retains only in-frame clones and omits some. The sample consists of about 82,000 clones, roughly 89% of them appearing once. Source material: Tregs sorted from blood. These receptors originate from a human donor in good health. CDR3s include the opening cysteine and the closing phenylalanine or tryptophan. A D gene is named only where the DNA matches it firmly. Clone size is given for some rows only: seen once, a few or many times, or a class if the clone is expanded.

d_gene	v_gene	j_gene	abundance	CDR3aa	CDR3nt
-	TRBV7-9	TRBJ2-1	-	CASSSTKKREIYNEQFF	TGTGCCAGCAGCTCGACTAAAAAAAGGGAGATCTACAATGAGCAGTTCTTC
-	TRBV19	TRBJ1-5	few	CASSTGHYSNQPQHF	TGTGCCAGTAGTACTGGACACTATAGCAATCAGCCCCAGCATTTT
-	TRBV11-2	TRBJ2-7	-	CASSLLGLSKFDEQYF	TGTGCCAGCAGCTTGTTAGGACTATCGAAATTCGACGAGCAGTACTTC
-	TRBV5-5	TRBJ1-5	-	CASSLDFTLSNQPQHF	TGTGCCAGCAGCTTGGATTTCACCTTGAGCAATCAGCCCCAGCATTTT
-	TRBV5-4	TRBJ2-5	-	CASSADMETQYF	TGTGCCAGCAGCGCGGACATGGAGACCCAGTACTTC
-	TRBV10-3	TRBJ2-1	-	CAISGGGIEQFF	TGTGCCATCAGTGGCGGTGGCATTGAGCAGTTCTTC
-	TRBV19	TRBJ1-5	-	CASSIRADNSNQPQHF	TGTGCCAGTAGTATTCGGGCAGACAATAGCAATCAGCCCCAGCATTTT
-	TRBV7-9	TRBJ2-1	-	CASSLARGAHYNEQFF	TGTGCCAGCAGCTTAGCGAGAGGGGCCCACTACAATGAGCAGTTCTTC
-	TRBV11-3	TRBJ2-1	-	CASSSGGSDYNEQFF	TGTGCCAGCAGCTCCGGGGGCTCGGACTACAATGAGCAGTTCTTC
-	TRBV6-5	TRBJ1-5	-	CASSRYPYQPQHF	TGTGCCAGCAGTCGCTACCCGTATCAGCCCCAGCATTTT
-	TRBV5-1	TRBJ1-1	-	CASSPQMNTEAFF	TGCGCCAGCAGCCCTCAGATGAACACTGAAGCTTTCTTT
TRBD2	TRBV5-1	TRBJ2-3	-	CASGTRGESTDTQYF	TGCGCCAGCGGTACACGGGGGGAATCCACAGATACGCAGTATTTT
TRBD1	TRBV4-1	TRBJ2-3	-	CASSQADRARDTQYF	TGCGCCAGCAGCCAAGCCGACAGGGCCCGGGATACGCAGTATTTT
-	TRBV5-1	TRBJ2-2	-	CASSLDSNKLSTGELFF	TGCGCCAGCAGCTTGGATTCCAATAAGTTATCCACCGGGGAGCTGTTTTTT
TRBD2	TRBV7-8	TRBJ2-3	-	CASSPWGLAPQTDTQYF	TGTGCCAGCAGCCCATGGGGACTAGCCCCCCAAACAGATACGCAGTATTTT
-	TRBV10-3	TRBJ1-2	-	CAISSPGTPYGYTF	TGTGCCATCAGTTCCCCCGGGACACCTTATGGCTACACCTTC
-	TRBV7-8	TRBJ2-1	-	CASKTESYNEQFF	TGTGCCAGCAAGACGGAGTCCTACAATGAGCAGTTCTTC
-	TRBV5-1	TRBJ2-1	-	CASSLGGSSYNEQFF	TGCGCCAGCAGCTTGGGTGGGAGCTCCTACAATGAGCAGTTCTTC
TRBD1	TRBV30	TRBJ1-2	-	CAWGSGRTGGYTF	TGTGCCTGGGGTTCAGGGAGGACAGGAGGCTACACCTTC
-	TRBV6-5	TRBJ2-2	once	CASSWGPHTGELFF	TGTGCCAGCAGCTGGGGACCCCACACCGGGGAGCTGTTTTTT
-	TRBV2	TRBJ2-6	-	CASSELISGANVLTF	TGTGCCAGCAGTGAATTAATCTCTGGGGCCAACGTCCTGACTTTC
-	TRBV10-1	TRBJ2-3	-	CASSRGTDTQYF	TGCGCCAGCAGTAGGGGCACAGATACGCAGTATTTT
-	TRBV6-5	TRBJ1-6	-	CASSYSMRPADSLHF	TGTGCCAGCAGTTACTCGATGCGGCCGGCAGATTCCCTCCACTTT
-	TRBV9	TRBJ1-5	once	CASSARGSNQPQHF	TGTGCCAGCAGCGCACGGGGGAGCAATCAGCCCCAGCATTTT
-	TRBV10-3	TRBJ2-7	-	CAISKGPAYEQYF	TGTGCCATCAGTAAGGGGCCCGCCTACGAGCAGTACTTC
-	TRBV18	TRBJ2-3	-	CASSRRTDTDTQYF	TGTGCCAGCTCACGAAGGACAGACACAGATACGCAGTATTTT
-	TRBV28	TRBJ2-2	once	CASSYQPSAGELFF	TGTGCCAGCAGTTACCAGCCCTCGGCCGGGGAGCTGTTTTTT
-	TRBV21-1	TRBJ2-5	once	CASTFREGGETQYF	TGTGCCAGCACGTTCAGGGAAGGCGGAGAGACCCAGTACTTC
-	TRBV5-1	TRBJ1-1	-	CASSFWQNTEAFF	TGCGCCAGCAGCTTCTGGCAGAACACTGAAGCTTTCTTT
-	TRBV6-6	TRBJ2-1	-	CASSPQGFEQFF	TGTGCCAGCAGTCCTCAGGGTTTCGAGCAGTTCTTC
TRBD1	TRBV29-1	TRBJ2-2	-	CSVSGGANTGELFF	TGCAGCGTTTCAGGGGGCGCGAACACCGGGGAGCTGTTTTTT
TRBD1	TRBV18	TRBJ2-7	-	CASSPKSSGTGYGEQYF	TGTGCCAGCTCGCCTAAATCTTCCGGGACAGGGTATGGCGAGCAGTACTTC
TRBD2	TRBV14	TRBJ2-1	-	CASSRGTSGLPLRVQFF	TGTGCCAGCAGCCGGGGGACTAGCGGGCTCCCGCTTAGGGTGCAGTTCTTC
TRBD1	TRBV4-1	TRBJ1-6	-	CASSQGRGPGDSPLHF	TGCGCCAGCAGCCAAGGGAGGGGGCCGGGGGATTCACCCCTCCACTTT
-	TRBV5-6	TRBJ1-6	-	CASSLYSDSPLHF	TGTGCCAGCAGCTTGTATTCTGATTCACCCCTCCACTTT